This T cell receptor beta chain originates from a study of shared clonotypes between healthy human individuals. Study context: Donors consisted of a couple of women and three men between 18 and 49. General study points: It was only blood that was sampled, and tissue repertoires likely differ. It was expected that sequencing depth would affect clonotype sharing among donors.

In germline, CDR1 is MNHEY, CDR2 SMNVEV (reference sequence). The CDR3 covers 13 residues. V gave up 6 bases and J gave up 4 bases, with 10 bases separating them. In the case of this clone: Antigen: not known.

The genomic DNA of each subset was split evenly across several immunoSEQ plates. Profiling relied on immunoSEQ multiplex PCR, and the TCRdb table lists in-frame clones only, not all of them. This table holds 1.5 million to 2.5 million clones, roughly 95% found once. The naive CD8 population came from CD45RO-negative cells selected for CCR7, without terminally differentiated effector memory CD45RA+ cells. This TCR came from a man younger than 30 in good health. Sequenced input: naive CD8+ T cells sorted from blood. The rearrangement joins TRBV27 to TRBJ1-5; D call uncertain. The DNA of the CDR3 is TGTGCCAGCAGGGAAAGCCAGAATCAGCCCCAGCATTTT. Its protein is CASRESQNQPQHF.